Below are 32 T cell receptor beta chains sequenced from a single sample in a study of beta chain features in type 1 diabetes. Study conclusions and caveats: Type 1 diabetes patients had moderately but significantly shorter TCRB CDR3s in all four CD4+ subsets.

Expressed TCRB transcripts were sequenced after all isolated RNA was converted to cDNA. Clones were read by immunoSEQ multiplex PCR, and TCRdb kept only the in-frame ones, dropping some. The table shows 120,000 to 150,000 clones, with approximately 13% occurring only once. For these receptors, no antigen is known. Material for sequencing was central memory CD4+ T cells from blood. The source is a man younger than 35 with type 1 diabetes.

In its sample, this clone was seen a few times. The V and J genes are TRBV6-6 and TRBJ2-5, with D tentatively TRBD2 (5 bases). The CDR3 runs to 15 residues. Between the trimmed V and J ends, which lost 2 bases and 4 bases, there was a span of 14 bases. The V gene's germline CDR1 is MNHNY and CDR2 SVGAGI (reference sequence). DNA for the CDR3: TGTGCCAGCAGTTACCCACAGAGAGAGGGAGAGACCCAGTACTTC. Translating it yields CASSYPQREGETQYF.

The rearrangement uses TRBV7-8 and TRBJ1-5; D is undetermined. Trimming left V 4 bases short and J 6 bases short, with 10 bases between. The length of the CDR3 is 13 residues. CDR1 is SGHVS and CDR2 is FQNEAQ in the germline V gene. The CDR3 loop is CASSSVGSQPQHF. In DNA, the CDR3 is TGTGCCAGCAGCTCCGTCGGGAGTCAGCCCCAGCATTTT.

The rearrangement links TRBV7-3 to TRBJ2-1, with TRBD2 matching over 9 bases. CDR1 is SGHTA and CDR2 is FQGTGA in the germline V gene. J lost 4 bases, V lost 5 bases, and 9 bases had no gene match. The CDR3 sequence is 16 residues long. The CDR3 loop reads CASSPQGGGVYNEQFF. The CDR3 nucleotides read TGTGCCAGCAGCCCCCAGGGCGGGGGGGTTTACAATGAGCAGTTCTTC.

The J gene is TRBJ2-5, the V gene TRBV30, with TRBD1 matching over 8 bases. This CDR3 contains 13 residues. V shed 3 bases, J shed 7 bases, and the junction held 7 bases outside the gene matches. Germline CDR1 and CDR2: GTSNPN and SVGIG (reference sequence). CDR3 region: CAWRGQVGGTQYF. The DNA of the CDR3 is TGTGCCTGGAGGGGACAGGTTGGGGGGACCCAGTACTTC.

The chain couples TRBV27 to TRBJ2-1; possibly TRBD2 for D (6 bases). This CDR3 is built from 17 residues. V lost 0 bases, J lost 1 base, and 13 bases lay in between. The germline V gene encodes CDR1 MNHEY and CDR2 SMNVEV (reference sequence). The CDR3 coding sequence is TGTGCCAGCAGTTTATCGATGGGCGGGGAGTCCTACAATGAGCAGTTCTTC. This gives the protein CASSLSMGGESYNEQFF.

The chain recombines TRBV5-1 with TRBJ2-5, with 7 bases aligning to TRBD1. Germline values: CDR1 SGHRS, CDR2 YFSETQ. With V trimmed by 4 bases and J by 4 bases, 10 bases remained unmatched. CDR3 length equals 15 residues. The CDR3 DNA sequence: TGCGCCAGCAGCCCACGACAGGGAGCAGGAGAGACCCAGTACTTC. It translates to CASSPRQGAGETQYF.

This chain joins TRBV5-1 and TRBJ2-1; the D gene could be TRBD1 or TRBD2 (6 bases each). Germline CDR1 is SGHRS and CDR2 is YFSETQ. The CDR3 covers 14 residues. The V end lost 7 bases, the J end lost 11 bases, and 22 bases lay between the germline ends. CDR3 nucleotides: TGCGCCAGCCACGAAGGGGGGCATTTGGGCAAGCAGTTCTTC. Translating it yields CASHEGGHLGKQFF. Using reference TRBV5-1 and TRBJ2-1 for the parts outside the CDR3, the full variable domain is KAGVTQTPRYLIKTRGQQVTLSCSPISGHRSVSWYQQTPGQGLQFLFEYFSETQRNKGNFPGRFSGRQFSNSRSEMNVSTLELGDSALYLCASHEGGHLGKQFFGPGTRLTVL.

This chain connects TRBV28 to TRBJ1-1; D may be TRBD1 (6 bases). CDR3 length: 13 amino acids. Germline V gene data show CDR1 as MDHEN and CDR2 as SYDVKM. V was clipped by 6 bases and J by 1 base, with 9 bases between them. This CDR3 reads CASRWTENTEAFF. The CDR3, as DNA: TGTGCCAGCAGGTGGACAGAGAACACTGAAGCTTTCTTT.

The chain recombines TRBV6-5 with TRBJ2-7, with D maybe TRBD2 (5 bases). Trimming removed 8 bases at V and 7 bases at J, with 12 bases between. The germline V gene has CDR1 MNHEY and CDR2 SVGAGI. The CDR3 contains 11 residues. DNA of the CDR3: TGTGCCAGCGCGAGGGCCGGGGAGCAGTACTTC. Translating it yields CASARAGEQYF.

This chain links TRBV2 with TRBJ1-1, with D perhaps matching TRBD1 (5 bases). V dropped 7 bases and J dropped 1 base, with 16 bases sitting between them. Germline assignment: CDR1 SNHLY and CDR2 FYNNEI. The CDR3 has 15 amino acids. CDR3 protein: CASTASGGANTEAFF. The CDR3, as DNA: TGTGCCAGCACCGCCTCCGGAGGGGCGAACACTGAAGCTTTCTTT.

The V gene is TRBV7-8, the J gene TRBJ2-5, with D possibly matching TRBD1 (5 bases). This CDR3 comprises 15 residues. V was cut by 0 bases and J by 1 base, with 9 bases left in between. Germline CDR1 reads SGHVS; CDR2 reads FQNEAQ. The CDR3 sequence: CASSLAGPTQETQYF. CDR3 in DNA: TGTGCCAGCAGCTTAGCGGGGCCTACCCAAGAGACCCAGTACTTC.

This clone was seen more than once but under ten times. The rearrangement joins TRBV6-6 to TRBJ1-6; D is undetermined. The CDR3 length is 11 residues. Per the germline V gene, CDR1 is MNHNY and CDR2 is SVGAGI (reference sequence). V was pared by 5 bases and J by 7 bases, with 3 bases between. The CDR3 nucleotides read TGTGCCAGCAGTACGAATTCACCCCTCCACTTT. This codes for CASSTNSPLHF.

The table lists this clone with a few counts. The J gene is TRBJ2-1, the V gene TRBV18; 11 positions match TRBD1. Germline CDR1 KGHSH, CDR2 LQKENI. V shed 6 bases and J 9 bases; nucleotides not matched to a gene: 4. CDR3 length: 13 amino acids. CDR3: CASSLGTGGEQFF. CDR3 bases: TGTGCCAGCTCCCTAGGGACAGGGGGTGAGCAGTTCTTC.

This clone was observed a few times. The chain links TRBV14 to TRBJ2-1, with 11 bases matching TRBD2. From germline, CDR1 is SGHDN and CDR2 FVKESK. The CDR3 totals 19 residues. Losses at the gene ends were 4 bases for V and 12 bases for J; bases not matched to a gene: 23. CDR3 sequence reads: CASSPQTFLAGGHLIGQFF. The CDR3 DNA sequence: TGTGCCAGCAGCCCGCAAACATTTTTAGCGGGGGGGCACTTAATCGGGCAGTTCTTC.

This chain joins TRBV5-1 and TRBJ1-1, with 7 positions matching TRBD1. The germline V gene encodes CDR1 SGHRS and CDR2 YFSETQ. V shed 0 bases and J 1 base; nucleotides not matched to a gene: 3. The CDR3 totals 15 residues. The CDR3 coding sequence is TGCGCCAGCAGCTTGGATACAGGGGCGAACACTGAAGCTTTCTTT. Translation gives CASSLDTGANTEAFF.

This clone was seen only a few times. This chain uses TRBV9 with TRBJ2-3, with 8 bases that match TRBD2. The CDR3 covers 17 residues. V trimming: 0 bases; J trimming: 2 bases; junction bases outside the gene matches: 8. CDR1 is SGDLS, CDR2 YYNGEE, per germline. The CDR3 reads CASSVATTGGPTDTQYF. CDR3 DNA: TGTGCCAGCAGCGTAGCTACGACGGGGGGGCCCACAGATACGCAGTATTTT.

This clone came up a few times. The chain combines TRBV5-6 with TRBJ2-5, with D hard to call. The V gene lost 1 base and the J gene lost 6 bases, with 4 bases spanning the gap. The CDR3 covers 11 residues. Germline CDR1 and CDR2: SGHDT and YYEEEE. CDR3 region: CASSLLKTQYF. The DNA for the CDR3 is TGTGCCAGCAGCTTGTTGAAGACCCAGTACTTC.

V gene TRBV5-1 combines with J gene TRBJ2-1, with unresolved D. Germline-derived CDR1 and CDR2 are SGHRS and YFSETQ. V was trimmed by 3 bases and J by 9 bases, leaving 13 bases between them. This CDR3 has 13 residues. The CDR3 region has the DNA TGCGCCAGCAGCTCCGGAGTGGGGTCTGAGCAGTTCTTC. This codes for CASSSGVGSEQFF.

J is TRBJ1-2 and V is TRBV7-7; a weak D match, TRBD1 (5 bases). The length of the CDR3 is 13 residues. Trimming cost V 10 bases and J 4 bases, with 16 bases left between them. Germline V gene sequence: CDR1 SSHAT, CDR2 FNYEAQ (reference sequence). The CDR3 reads CATRSGLCYGYTF. CDR3 DNA: TGTGCCACCAGGTCGGGGCTTTGCTATGGCTACACCTTC.

There are a few counts of this clone. The chain recombines TRBV7-3 with TRBJ1-1; 8 bases align to TRBD1. In germline, CDR1 is SGHTA, CDR2 FQGTGA. This CDR3 comprises 13 residues. The V gene end was trimmed by 3 bases and the J gene end by 6 bases; junction bases not matched to a gene: 3. This chain's CDR3 is CASSFQGASEAFF. CDR3 nucleotides: TGTGCCAGCAGCTTTCAGGGGGCGTCTGAAGCTTTCTTT.

This clone has just a few counts. The chain joins TRBV9 to TRBJ2-1, with 8 bases identical to TRBD2. Per germline, CDR1 SGDLS and CDR2 YYNGEE. CDR3 length: 16 amino acids. V was clipped by 0 bases and J by 9 bases; unmatched bases: 11. The CDR3 region is CASSVEKRGGWIEQFF. The CDR3 DNA reads TGTGCCAGCAGCGTAGAAAAACGGGGGGGCTGGATTGAGCAGTTCTTC.

The rearrangement links TRBV5-5 to TRBJ2-1; weak D call: TRBD2 (6 bases). Trimming stripped 4 bases from V and 7 bases from J, with 21 bases between. Germline loops: CDR1 SGHKS, CDR2 YYEKEE (reference sequence). CDR3 length: 16 amino acids. The CDR3 region is CASSATERAGPNEQFF. The DNA for the CDR3 is TGTGCCAGCAGCGCCACCGAGCGGGCCGGACCTAATGAGCAGTTCTTC.

The rearrangement uses TRBV6-6 and TRBJ2-1; D remains ambiguous. Trimming pared 6 bases from V and 10 bases from J, leaving 13 bases between. The CDR3 length is 12 residues. Germline CDR1 and CDR2: MNHNY and SVGAGI (reference sequence). DNA for the CDR3: TGTGCCAGCAGCCCTGCCCAGTCCGAGCAGTTCTTC. It translates to CASSPAQSEQFF.

This clone was observed a handful of times. V gene TRBV6-5 combines with J gene TRBJ1-2; D is possibly TRBD1 (5 bases). Trimming shortened V by 0 bases and J by 5 bases, and 10 bases separated the two germline ends. CDR3 size: 14 residues. Germline V gene sequence: CDR1 MNHEY, CDR2 SVGAGI. The CDR3 is CASSYSGEAYGYTF. The CDR3 DNA reads as TGTGCCAGCAGTTACTCAGGGGAGGCTTATGGCTACACCTTC.

This chain joins TRBV30 and TRBJ1-6; D unresolved. Trimming cost V 2 bases and J 6 bases, with 8 bases left between them. Germline V CDR1 and CDR2: GTSNPN, SVGIG (reference sequence). The CDR3 is 13 residues long. The CDR3 nucleotides read TGTGCCTGGAGTTCACAAGCTAATTCACCCCTCCACTTT. This codes for CAWSSQANSPLHF.

This clone was seen a handful of times. The V and J genes are TRBV6-5 and TRBJ1-1; D is possibly TRBD1 (5 bases). V was cut by 0 bases and J by 8 bases, with 13 bases left in between. The CDR3 spans 14 residues. Germline V gives CDR1 MNHEY, CDR2 SVGAGI. CDR3 loop: CASSYSTRVIEAFF. CDR3 sequence (DNA): TGTGCCAGCAGTTACTCGACCAGGGTGATCGAAGCTTTCTTT.

The chain recombines TRBV27 with TRBJ1-2; perhaps TRBD1 as D (6 bases). Germline-derived CDR1 and CDR2 are MNHEY and SMNVEV (reference sequence). This CDR3 comprises 15 residues. V was pared by 4 bases and J by 1 base, with 13 bases between. CDR3 coding DNA: TGTGCCAGCAGTTCAGGACAGAAACTTAACTATGGCTACACCTTC. It specifies CASSSGQKLNYGYTF.

Only a few counts were recorded for this clone. V gene TRBV7-3 combines with J gene TRBJ2-1; 8 bases align to TRBD1. The V segment lost 2 bases and the J segment 9 bases; nucleotides outside the gene matches: 6. Germline V gives CDR1 SGHTA, CDR2 FQGTGA. This CDR3 region has 14 residues. The CDR3 nucleotides are TGTGCCAGCAGCTTAGGGCAGGGGGCGACTGAGCAGTTCTTC. Protein product: CASSLGQGATEQFF.

This chain connects TRBV5-1 to TRBJ1-2; TRBD1 aligns across 11 bases. J was trimmed by 3 bases and V by 4 bases; bases with no gene match: 5. Germline assignment: CDR1 SGHRS and CDR2 YFSETQ. This CDR3 region has 15 residues. CDR3 in amino acids: CASSTGQGADYGYTF. DNA for the CDR3: TGCGCCAGCAGCACCGGACAGGGGGCGGACTATGGCTACACCTTC. The full variable domain, its missing parts supplied by reference TRBV5-1 and TRBJ1-2, is KAGVTQTPRYLIKTRGQQVTLSCSPISGHRSVSWYQQTPGQGLQFLFEYFSETQRNKGNFPGRFSGRQFSNSRSEMNVSTLELGDSALYLCASSTGQGADYGYTFGSGTRLTVV.

J is TRBJ2-7 and V is TRBV18, with TRBD1 as a possible D gene (6 bases). This CDR3 has 15 residues. CDR1 is KGHSH and CDR2 is LQKENI in the germline V gene. Trimming removed 6 bases at V and 6 bases at J, with 21 bases between. This CDR3 reads CASSQNQQGPGEQYF. In nucleotides, the CDR3 is TGTGCCAGCTCCCAAAACCAACAGGGTCCAGGCGAGCAGTACTTC.

This clone has at least ten counts. The genes are TRBV16 and TRBJ2-5; D remains unclear. V was pared by 5 bases and J by 3 bases, with 4 bases between. The germline CDR1 and CDR2 sequences are KGHSY and FQNENV. This CDR3 region has 11 residues. The CDR3 bases are TGTGCCAGCAGCGTAAAAGAGACCCAGTACTTC. Its protein is CASSVKETQYF.

This clone was recorded at least ten times. The rearrangement uses TRBV11-1 and TRBJ2-3, with D tentatively TRBD2 (5 bases). The V end lost 5 bases, the J end lost 1 base, and 16 bases lay between the germline ends. Germline loops: CDR1 SGHAT, CDR2 FQDESV (reference sequence). CDR3 length: 16 amino acids. This CDR3 is CASSTNLAGGTDTQYF. CDR3 coding DNA: TGTGCCAGCAGCACAAACTTAGCCGGGGGCACAGATACGCAGTATTTT. The full variable domain, its missing parts supplied by reference TRBV11-1 and TRBJ2-3, is EAEVAQSPRYKITEKSQAVAFWCDPISGHATLYWYRQILGQGPELLVQFQDESVVDDSQLPKDRFSAERLKGVDSTLKIQPAELGDSAMYLCASSTNLAGGTDTQYFGPGTRLTVL.